This T cell receptor beta chain stems from a study of shared clonotypes between healthy human individuals. Assay used: immunoSEQ multiplex PCR; TCRdb lists only in-frame clones, some missing. Of about 650,000 clones listed, around 95% are singletons. Cells designated naive CD8 were CD45RO-negative and were positively selected for CCR7, with terminally differentiated effector memory CD45RA+ cells excluded. The sample taken for sequencing was naive CD8+ T cells sorted from blood. This clonotype originated in a woman aged 25 to 39 in good health.

CDR3 region: CASSLGLAGPAANEQFF. CDR3 sequence (DNA): TGTGCCAGCAGTTTAGGCCTAGCGGGTCCCGCCGCCAATGAGCAGTTCTTC. V usage is TRBV27 and J usage is TRBJ2-1; 8 nucleotides align to TRBD2. This CDR3 has 17 amino acids. The junction had 12 bases not matched to a gene; V was cut back by 2 bases and J by 6 bases. Germline V gives CDR1 MNHEY, CDR2 SMNVEV (reference sequence).